The 12 T cell receptor beta chains in this list originate from one sample, sequenced in a study of blood T cell repertoires in COVID-19. Here immunoSEQ multiplex PCR was the method, and the copy in TCRdb shows in-frame clones only, minus some. The sample has about 90,000 clones; less than 95% are singletons. The material sequenced was peripheral blood. These receptors were obtained from a man over 45 with acute or convalescent COVID-19.

CDR3 DNA: TGTGCCAGCAGTAAGGACAGACTCTATGGCTACACCTTC. This gives the protein CASSKDRLYGYTF. The chain has TRBV28 and TRBJ1-2; perhaps TRBD1 as D (6 bases). Trimming removed 5 bases from V and 4 bases from J, with 11 bases in between. The CDR3 has 13 amino acids. In germline, CDR1 is MDHEN, CDR2 SYDVKM.

The chain couples TRBV6-5 to TRBJ1-4; a possible D gene is TRBD1 (5 bases). V was shortened by 8 bases and J by 3 bases, with 16 bases between the two germline ends. Germline values: CDR1 MNHEY, CDR2 SVGAGI. The CDR3 has 15 amino acids. CDR3 coding DNA: TGTGCCAGCCGGGATCCCGGGGGAGCTAATGAAAAACTGTTTTTT. Its translation: CASRDPGGANEKLFF.

V is TRBV7-9 and J is TRBJ2-3; 11 bases are a match to TRBD2. This CDR3 is 15 amino acids long. The junction had 9 bases not matched to a gene; V was cut back by 7 bases and J by 6 bases. Germline assignment: CDR1 SEHNR and CDR2 FQNEAQ (reference sequence). The CDR3 region is CASIKGGLAADTQYF. CDR3 coding DNA: TGTGCCAGCATAAAAGGGGGACTAGCGGCCGATACGCAGTATTTT.

The DNA of the CDR3 is TGTGCTAGTGGTTTGGTAATACTAGCGGGCCCCAATGAGCAGTTCTTC. It is translated as CASGLVILAGPNEQFF. The rearrangement joins TRBV12-5 to TRBJ2-1; 9 bases are shared with TRBD2. Trimming cost V 0 bases and J 6 bases; bases outside gene matches: 6. CDR3 size: 16 residues. Germline values: CDR1 LGHNT, CDR2 FRNRAP. The variable domain in full, completed from reference TRBV12-5 and TRBJ2-1, reads DARVTQTPRHKVTEMGQEVTMRCQPILGHNTVFWYRQTMMQGLELLAYFRNRAPLDDSGMPKDRFSAEMPDATLATLKIQPSEPRDSAVYFCASGLVILAGPNEQFFGPGTRLTVL.

This clone appeared a few times. The chain joins TRBV12-5 to TRBJ2-5, with 7 bases aligning to TRBD2. J gave up 0 bases and V 6 bases, and 4 bases lay outside the gene matches. Germline loops: CDR1 LGHNT, CDR2 FRNRAP. This CDR3 is built from 14 residues. The CDR3 is CASGQRGYQETQYF. As DNA, the CDR3 is TGTGCTAGTGGACAGCGGGGCTACCAAGAGACCCAGTACTTC.

This clone was seen just once. The chain links TRBV2 to TRBJ1-2; 8 bases match TRBD1. The CDR3 is made up of 13 amino acids. V gave up 6 bases and J gave up 8 bases; unmatched junction bases: 8. Germline values: CDR1 SNHLY, CDR2 FYNNEI. For the CDR3, the DNA is TGTGCCAGCAGAGCCGACAGGGGACAGGGCTACACCTTC. It translates to CASRADRGQGYTF. The full variable domain, rest sourced from reference TRBV2 and TRBJ1-2, is EPEVTQTPSHQVTQMGQEVILRCVPISNHLYFYWYRQILGQKVEFLVSFYNNEISEKSEIFDDQFSVERPDGSNFTLKIRSTKLEDSAMYFCASRADRGQGYTFGSGTRLTVV.

The rearrangement joins TRBV15 to TRBJ2-2, with 8 bases matching TRBD1. CDR1 LNHNV and CDR2 YYDKDF come from the germline V gene (reference sequence). This CDR3 is 13 amino acids long. The V gene end was trimmed by 11 bases and the J gene end by 1 base; junction bases not matched to a gene: 3. CDR3 sequence (DNA): TGTGCCGCCGGACAGGGGAACACCGGGGAGCTGTTTTTT. It yields the protein CAAGQGNTGELFF.

The chain uses TRBV12-3 or TRBV12-4 and TRBJ2-1; TRBD1 matches at 7 bases. The CDR3 runs 12 residues. Losses at the gene ends were 6 bases for V and 11 bases for J; bases not matched to a gene: 7. The DNA of the CDR3 is TGTGCCAGCAGCTCCGGGACAGACAAGCAGTTCTTC. It specifies CASSSGTDKQFF.

V is TRBV24-1 and J is TRBJ2-5; D may be TRBD1 (6 bases). Germline V CDR1 and CDR2: KGHDR, SFDVKD. The V gene lost 4 bases and the J gene lost 3 bases, with 8 bases spanning the gap. The CDR3 spans 13 residues. The CDR3 spells CATSDRTEETQYF. In DNA form, the CDR3 reads TGTGCCACCAGTGACCGGACAGAAGAGACCCAGTACTTC.

In its sample, this clone was seen once. This chain uses TRBV28 with TRBJ2-1; 7 bases line up with TRBD2. CDR3 length equals 16 residues. J lost 5 bases, V lost 4 bases, and 11 bases had no gene match. Looked up from germline, CDR1 is MDHEN and CDR2 is SYDVKM. CDR3 DNA: TGTGCCAGCAGTTCGGCGGGGCTAGCGGTGAACAATGAGCAGTTCTTC. This codes for CASSSAGLAVNNEQFF.

The chain recombines TRBV9 with TRBJ1-1; TRBD1 matches at 7 bases. Looked up from germline, CDR1 is SGDLS and CDR2 is YYNGEE. The CDR3 totals 16 residues. Trimming cost V 0 bases and J 5 bases; bases outside gene matches: 10. The CDR3 protein is CASSVGPGGFRTEAFF. CDR3 nucleotide sequence: TGTGCCAGCAGCGTAGGGCCAGGGGGTTTTAGGACTGAAGCTTTCTTT.

The chain uses TRBV30 and TRBJ1-5; TRBD1 matches at 10 bases. Germline V gene data show CDR1 as GTSNPN and CDR2 as SVGIG (reference sequence). The CDR3 totals 14 residues. Unmatched junction bases numbered 4, after V lost 1 base and J lost 7 bases. Written as DNA, the CDR3 is TGTGCCTGGAGTGAGGGACAGGGGATCCAGCCCCAGCATTTT. The encoded protein is CAWSEGQGIQPQHF.